The subject of this entry is one T cell receptor beta chain. Antigen specificity is unknown. The sample belongs to a study of post-analysis software for immune sequencing data. Study in general: Progressive-relapsing, secondary progressive and relapsing-remitting multiple sclerosis were among the disease courses included. The study's findings and limits: A few TRBV segments occurring more often in patients than controls included TRBV5-6, TRBV5-1 and TRBV20-1. Among multiple sclerosis patients, normalized Chao1 diversity was significantly below that of controls.

Carried by the TCR beta cDNA libraries were unique molecular identifiers. T cells numbering about 0.85 to 11 million yielded 500,000 to 550,000 cDNA molecules. TCRdb re-called the PCR reads with MiXCR, one entry per CDR3 protein. The sample has about 400,000 distinct CDR3 sequences, roughly 35% seen once. Looked up from germline, CDR1 is SGDLS and CDR2 is YYNGEE. The J segment lost 10 bases and the V segment lost 0 bases, leaving 19 bases of the junction unmatched. CDR3 length equals 18 residues. This clonotype was sampled from a girl aged 5-17 years with multiple sclerosis. The V and J genes are TRBV9 and TRBJ2-1; 7 nucleotides agree with TRBD1. The specimen was blood. The DNA for the CDR3 is TGTGCCAGCAGCGTAGGAAAGGACAGGCCCAACGGCGACTACGAGCAGTTCTTC. Protein: CASSVGKDRPNGDYEQFF. Full variable domain (outside the CDR3, taken from reference TRBV9 and TRBJ2-1): DSGVTQTPKHLITATGQRVTLRCSPRSGDLSVYWYQQSLDQGLQFLIQYYNGEERAKGNILERFSAQQFPDLHSELNLSSLELGDSALYFCASSVGKDRPNGDYEQFFGPGTRLTVL.